Shown below are 29 T cell receptor beta chains from a single sample sequenced in a study of T cells of healthy individuals. In TCRdb, the 5' RACE reads were re-called with MiXCR into one record per CDR3 protein. The sample lists around 53,000 distinct CDR3 sequences, roughly 14% occurring once. These receptors all stem from a human donor in good health.

This clonotype showed up many times. The chain combines TRBV20-1 with TRBJ2-7; tentative D call: TRBD2 (6 bases). Germline CDR1 and CDR2: DFQATT and SNEGSKA (reference sequence). This CDR3 comprises 15 residues. V dropped 2 bases and J dropped 6 bases, with 20 bases sitting between them. CDR3 sequence: CSARPGSAISGEQYF. As DNA, the CDR3 is TGCAGTGCTAGACCCGGGAGCGCCATCTCTGGCGAGCAGTACTTC.

This clonotype was recorded at least ten times. The DNA for the CDR3 is TGTGCCAGCAGCGTAGGCCTCTCTGGAAACACCATATATTTT. This gives the protein CASSVGLSGNTIYF. The chain is built from TRBV9 and TRBJ1-3; D not resolved. Germline V gene lookup returns CDR1 SGDLS and CDR2 YYNGEE. This CDR3 comprises 14 residues. Trimming took 0 bases from V and 0 from J, leaving 4 bases between them.

At least ten counts were recorded for this clonotype. Mismatch with germline at one junction end may stem from a read error. The chain links TRBV20-1 to TRBJ1-1, with no clear D. Germline CDR1 DFQATT, CDR2 SNEGSKA (reference sequence). The CDR3 is made up of 11 amino acids. The CDR3 region has the DNA TGCAGAGCTACAACGAACACTGAAGCTTTCTTT. It codes for CRATTNTEAFF.

This clonotype was counted a few times. The genes are TRBV20-1 and TRBJ2-3; TRBD2 agrees at 9 bases. The CDR3 has 15 residues. The germline CDR1 and CDR2 sequences are DFQATT and SNEGSKA (reference sequence). V lost 3 bases and J lost 1; bases outside the gene matches: 5. The CDR3 loop is CSASEVAGGTDTQYF. The CDR3 nucleotides are TGCAGTGCTAGTGAAGTAGCGGGAGGCACAGATACGCAGTATTTT.

This clonotype has just a few counts. V usage is TRBV29-1 and J usage is TRBJ2-1, with a possible D match to TRBD2 (5 bases). V was trimmed by 4 bases and J by 8 bases, leaving 9 bases between them. Germline CDR1 SQVTM, CDR2 ANQGSEA. The CDR3 contains 11 residues. As DNA, the CDR3 is TGCAGCGTTGGGAGGAACGATGAGCAGTTCTTC. Translation gives CSVGRNDEQFF.

The chain couples TRBV4-3 to TRBJ2-3, with a possible D match to TRBD2 (7 bases). The V gene lost 4 bases and the J gene lost 1 base, with 18 bases spanning the gap. The CDR3 consists of 17 residues. Germline V CDR1 and CDR2: LGHNA, YSLEER. The CDR3 DNA is TGCGCCAGCAGCCTCACGGCCGGGGGGCAGGGCACAGATACGCAGTATTTT. Translating gives CASSLTAGGQGTDTQYF.

This clonotype turned up a few times. The chain combines TRBV5-1 with TRBJ2-2; D remains ambiguous. This CDR3 is built from 13 residues. The ends were cut back, 4 bases at V and 3 bases at J, with 7 bases in the middle. Germline CDR1 reads SGHRS; CDR2 reads YFSETQ. This CDR3 reads CASSQLDTGELFF. CDR3 DNA: TGCGCCAGCAGCCAGCTGGACACCGGGGAGCTGTTTTTT.

The chain joins TRBV20-1 to TRBJ1-2; D is perhaps TRBD1 (6 bases). CDR3 size: 10 residues. Trimming took 5 bases from V and 6 from J, leaving 7 bases between them. Germline-derived CDR1 and CDR2 are DFQATT and SNEGSKA (reference sequence). The CDR3 DNA reads as TGCAGTGCTTGGACAGATGGCTACACCTTC. Protein sequence: CSAWTDGYTF.

This clonotype is medium-sized in the sample. The chain recombines TRBV19 with TRBJ2-1; the match to TRBD2 covers 8 bases. Trimming at V came to 3 bases and at J to 5 bases, leaving 9 bases not matched to a gene. Germline CDR1 reads LNHDA; CDR2 reads SQIVND (reference sequence). This CDR3 region has 16 residues. The CDR3 region is CASSIPGGPTDNEQFF. CDR3 nucleotide sequence: TGTGCCAGTAGTATCCCGGGAGGGCCCACAGACAATGAGCAGTTCTTC.

The chain combines TRBV5-6 with TRBJ1-1, with D uncertain. From germline, CDR1 is SGHDT and CDR2 YYEEEE. V lost 0 bases and J lost 5, with 8 bases in between. The CDR3 is 13 residues long. In DNA, the CDR3 is TGTGCCAGCAGCTTGGGTGCACAAACTGAAGCTTTCTTT. Protein: CASSLGAQTEAFF. Full variable domain (rest looked up from reference TRBV5-6 and TRBJ1-1): DAGVTQSPTHLIKTRGQQVTLRCSPKSGHDTVSWYQQALGQGPQFIFQYYEEEERQRGNFPDRFSGHQFPNYSSELNVNALLLGDSALYLCASSLGAQTEAFFGQGTRLTVV.

This clonotype was seen ten or more times. V is TRBV30 and J is TRBJ2-3; 7 positions match TRBD1. The CDR3 totals 16 residues. Germline CDR1 GTSNPN, CDR2 SVGIG (reference sequence). V gave up 1 base and J gave up 1 base; unmatched junction bases: 8. The CDR3 region has the DNA TGTGCCTGGAGTGGTACGACAGGGTGGGGCACAGATACGCAGTATTTT. The encoded protein is CAWSGTTGWGTDTQYF.

This clonotype was counted between two and nine times. This chain links TRBV9 with TRBJ1-5; D call uncertain. The germline V and J ends were trimmed by 0 bases and 6 bases, with 13 bases remaining between them. Per germline, CDR1 SGDLS and CDR2 YYNGEE. The CDR3 spans 15 residues. This CDR3 is CASSVDGRAFQPQHF. CDR3 coding DNA: TGTGCCAGCAGCGTAGATGGAAGAGCCTTTCAGCCCCAGCATTTT. The variable domain in full, with the rest retrieved from reference TRBV9 and TRBJ1-5, is DSGVTQTPKHLITATGQRVTLRCSPRSGDLSVYWYQQSLDQGLQFLIQYYNGEERAKGNILERFSAQQFPDLHSELNLSSLELGDSALYFCASSVDGRAFQPQHFGDGTRLSIL.

CDR3: CASSAGGSEYEQYF. The CDR3, as DNA: TGTGCCAGCAGCGCGGGGGGGTCCGAATACGAGCAGTACTTC. The rearrangement links TRBV7-8 to TRBJ2-7; 9 bases are shared with TRBD2. With 5 bases clipped from V and 4 bases from J, the junction kept 6 bases outside the gene matches. The CDR3 runs 14 residues. Germline values: CDR1 SGHVS, CDR2 FQNEAQ.

Ten or more counts support this clonotype. The CDR3 nucleotides are TGCGCCAGCAGCCAAGATTTGCGGGGGGGCACAGATACGCAGTATTTT. This translates into CASSQDLRGGTDTQYF. The chain links TRBV4-3 to TRBJ2-3, with 8 bases aligning to TRBD2. The CDR3 is 16 amino acids. Germline V gene data show CDR1 as LGHNA and CDR2 as YSLEER. V lost 0 bases and J lost 1; bases outside the gene matches: 3.

This clonotype was detected many times. The chain recombines TRBV5-1 with TRBJ1-1; weak D call: TRBD1 (6 bases). This CDR3 has 15 amino acids. V was clipped by 0 bases and J by 4 bases, with 13 bases between them. Germline loops: CDR1 SGHRS, CDR2 YFSETQ. The CDR3 is CASSLAPTGSTEAFF. The CDR3 nucleotides are TGCGCCAGCAGCTTGGCTCCGACAGGATCCACTGAAGCTTTCTTT. Combining the CDR3 with reference TRBV5-1 and TRBJ1-1 gives the whole variable domain KAGVTQTPRYLIKTRGQQVTLSCSPISGHRSVSWYQQTPGQGLQFLFEYFSETQRNKGNFPGRFSGRQFSNSRSEMNVSTLELGDSALYLCASSLAPTGSTEAFFGQGTRLTVV.

The V call is TRBV3-1, the J call TRBJ2-2; TRBD1 matches at 8 bases. The germline CDR1 and CDR2 sequences are LGHDT and YNNKEL (reference sequence). This CDR3 contains 16 residues. Trimming at V came to 4 bases and at J to 7 bases, leaving 11 bases not matched to a gene. CDR3 coding DNA: TGTGCCAGCAGCCGCCGATCCCAGGGGGCGAACGGGGAGCTGTTTTTT. The encoded protein is CASSRRSQGANGELFF.

This clonotype was picked up many times. The V call is TRBV6-1, the J call TRBJ2-6; TRBD1 matches 9 bases. This CDR3 is built from 18 residues. The germline V gene encodes CDR1 MNHNS and CDR2 SASEGT. Losses at the gene ends were 1 base for V and 0 bases for J; bases not matched to a gene: 4. The CDR3 protein is CASSEELQGASGANVLTF. The CDR3 DNA sequence: TGTGCCAGCAGTGAAGAGCTACAGGGGGCCTCTGGGGCCAACGTCCTGACTTTC.

V is TRBV4-1 and J is TRBJ1-1; TRBD1 matches at 7 bases. CDR3 length: 15 amino acids. CDR1 and CDR2 (germline): MGHRA, YSYEKL. The junction had 4 bases not matched to a gene; V was cut back by 3 bases and J by 0 bases. CDR3 sequence reads: CASSHGQALNTEAFF. Here the CDR3 DNA reads TGCGCCAGCAGCCACGGACAGGCGCTGAACACTGAAGCTTTCTTT.

Ten or more counts support this clonotype. This chain uses TRBV7-9 with TRBJ1-2; D unresolved. The CDR3 length is 17 residues. Germline CDR1 is SEHNR and CDR2 is FQNEAQ (reference sequence). Deletions cut 2 bases from V and 0 bases from J, with 16 bases between. The CDR3 here is CASSLQLLSDTNYGYTF. CDR3 bases: TGTGCCAGCAGCTTACAACTCCTGTCAGATACTAACTATGGCTACACCTTC.

This clonotype was counted at least ten times. V and J are TRBV6-5 and TRBJ2-1; 9 positions match TRBD1. This CDR3 has 17 residues. The trim removed 0 bases at V and 7 bases at J, leaving 10 bases unmatched. CDR1 MNHEY and CDR2 SVGAGI come from the germline V gene. DNA for the CDR3: TGTGCCAGCAGTTACTCGGGTATCGGGACAGGGCGGAATGAGCAGTTCTTC. This codes for CASSYSGIGTGRNEQFF.

This chain connects TRBV10-3 to TRBJ1-2; 7 nucleotides line up with TRBD1. The CDR3 runs 14 residues. V lost 3 bases and J lost 2; bases outside the gene matches: 3. Germline CDR1 reads ENHRY; CDR2 reads SYGVKD. CDR3 amino acids: CAISDLGQNYGYTF. For the CDR3, the DNA is TGTGCCATCAGTGACCTGGGACAGAACTATGGCTACACCTTC.

This clonotype showed up many times. The chain recombines TRBV7-9 with TRBJ1-1; 7 bases align to TRBD1. V lost 1 base and J lost 2; bases outside the gene matches: 4. This CDR3 is 15 amino acids long. CDR1 is SEHNR, CDR2 FQNEAQ, per germline (reference sequence). CDR3 sequence reads: CASSLGGTVNTEAFF. CDR3 coding DNA: TGTGCCAGCAGCTTAGGTGGGACAGTAAACACTGAAGCTTTCTTT.

V is TRBV19 and J is TRBJ2-3; weak D call: TRBD1 (6 bases). CDR1 and CDR2 from the germline V gene are LNHDA and SQIVND (reference sequence). The CDR3 length is 13 residues. V lost 5 bases to trimming and J lost 4 bases, with 10 bases between them. The chain's CDR3 is CASSSTGPDTQYF. Here the CDR3 DNA reads TGTGCCAGTAGTTCAACAGGGCCAGATACGCAGTATTTT.

This clonotype was seen more than once but under ten times. The chain recombines TRBV30 with TRBJ2-3; 10 bases agree with TRBD2. Germline CDR1 GTSNPN, CDR2 SVGIG (reference sequence). J lost 5 bases, V lost 5 bases, and 4 bases had no gene match. The CDR3 extends over 13 amino acids. CDR3 residues: CAWGSGGRDTQYF. In DNA form, the CDR3 reads TGTGCCTGGGGTAGCGGGGGGCGAGATACGCAGTATTTT.

This clonotype has a count of ten or more. The rearrangement joins TRBV19 to TRBJ2-5; no definite D call. CDR3 length equals 13 residues. Germline CDR1 reads LNHDA; CDR2 reads SQIVND (reference sequence). Deletions cut 5 bases from V and 2 bases from J, with 9 bases between. CDR3 DNA: TGTGCCAGTAGTCTCTTGGGGCAAGAGACCCAGTACTTC. It codes for CASSLLGQETQYF.

This clonotype was picked up many times. The chain is built from TRBV29-1 and TRBJ1-4; TRBD1 might be the D (6 bases). There are 11 residues in the CDR3. Between the trimmed V and J ends, which lost 7 bases and 10 bases, there was a span of 13 bases. Germline CDR1 and CDR2: SQVTM and ANQGSEA. CDR3 residues: CSADEGGKLFF. CDR3 DNA sequence: TGCAGCGCGGACGAGGGGGGAAAACTGTTTTTT.

Ten or more counts support this clonotype. The chain uses TRBV25-1 and TRBJ1-1; D gene unclear. The V gene lost 10 bases and the J gene lost 3 bases, with 12 bases spanning the gap. The CDR3 totals 12 residues. Germline lookup yields CDR1 MGHDK and CDR2 SYGVNS. For the CDR3, the DNA is TGTGCCACCATCCTCGGTGACACTGAAGCTTTCTTT. Translating it yields CATILGDTEAFF.

This clonotype was seen at least ten times. In DNA form, the CDR3 reads TGCAGCGTTGACGCAGGGAGGAGCACCGGGGAGCTGTTTTTT. Residues: CSVDAGRSTGELFF. The chain joins TRBV29-1 to TRBJ2-2; tentatively, D is TRBD2 (6 bases). The germline V gene has CDR1 SQVTM and CDR2 ANQGSEA. With 3 bases removed from V and 4 bases from J, the gap between germline ends came to 12 bases. The CDR3 spans 14 residues.

This clonotype was seen many times. The CDR3 DNA is TGTGCTAGTGGTTTGGTAACAGGGGCGGTCGGTACGCAGTATTTT. Protein product: CASGLVTGAVGTQYF. This sequence joins TRBV12-5 and TRBJ2-3, with 7 nucleotides matching TRBD1. The CDR3 extends over 15 amino acids. V was clipped by 0 bases and J by 8 bases; unmatched bases: 8. Germline loops: CDR1 LGHNT, CDR2 FRNRAP.